This T cell receptor beta chain emerged from a study of regulatory T cells in long-lasting Graves disease. This CDR3 is 14 amino acids long. Germline V CDR1 and CDR2: MNHNS, SASEGT. The V segment lost 6 bases and the J segment 4 bases; nucleotides outside the gene matches: 4. Arm-PCR with iRepertoire HTBI primers amplified the CDR3 regions for these TCR beta libraries. TCRdb independently ran MiXCR on the multiplex PCR reads; one entry per CDR3 protein. This sample has approximately 470,000 distinct CDR3 sequences, with about 16% found just once. Time point given: newly diagnosed GD, antithyroid drugs for less than 3 months. From RNA extracted from PBMCs, the TCR library was made. Around 9.1 milliliters of peripheral blood were drawn into EDTA tubes. These data also featured in a second study, about T cells in Graves' hyperthyroidism and ophthalmopathy.

The chain joins TRBV6-1 to TRBJ1-5; 9 bases align to TRBD1. This sequence was found in a middle-aged man with Graves disease. The sequenced sample was peripheral blood mononuclear cells (PBMCs), obtained at new diagnosis, from a patient treated with antithyroid drugs. CDR3 bases: TGTGCCAGCAGAGCGACAGGGGGGAATCAGCCCCAGCATTTT. Translated, it gives CASRATGGNQPQHF.